Presented here are 27 T cell receptor beta chains from one specimen sequenced in a study of shared clonotypes between healthy human individuals. The data were produced by immunoSEQ multiplex PCR, yet TCRdb's version contains in-frame clones alone and is incomplete. The sample has more than 1 million clones; 78% are singletons. Specimen: memory CD4+ T cells from PBMCs. The sample's subset: CD45RA-negative fraction. The receptor set was obtained from a man between 18 and 29 years old in good health. Some clones in this sample may be carry-over from other donors' samples.

Note on this clone: The sample holds other DNA sequences that translate to the same CDR3. The chain links TRBV29-1 to TRBJ2-1; D not certain. V was pared by 2 bases and J by 2 bases, with 10 bases between. From germline, CDR1 is SQVTM and CDR2 ANQGSEA. This CDR3 contains 14 residues. DNA for the CDR3: TGCAGCGTTGAACGGAAGTTAGCCTACAATGAGCAGTTCTTC. Translation: CSVERKLAYNEQFF.

The chain has TRBV7-9 and TRBJ2-7, with D unresolved. The length of the CDR3 is 14 residues. The germline CDR1 and CDR2 sequences are SEHNR and FQNEAQ (reference sequence). The germline V and J ends were trimmed by 1 base and 4 bases, with 11 bases remaining between them. In nucleotides, the CDR3 is TGTGCCAGCAGCTTAGTTTCGGTGAGATACGAGCAGTACTTC. Its protein is CASSLVSVRYEQYF.

In this sample, this clone turned up a few times. The rearrangement uses TRBV27 and TRBJ2-1, with D unresolved. CDR3 length equals 11 residues. Per germline, CDR1 MNHEY and CDR2 SMNVEV (reference sequence). The germline V and J ends were trimmed by 3 bases and 6 bases, with 3 bases remaining between them. CDR3 in amino acids: CASSFGNEQFF. The CDR3 nucleotides are TGTGCCAGCAGTTTCGGCAATGAGCAGTTCTTC.

The rearrangement links TRBV30 to TRBJ2-4, with no clear D. Germline V gene lookup returns CDR1 GTSNPN and CDR2 SVGIG (reference sequence). The CDR3 is 15 residues long. Trimming took off 0 bases at V and 0 bases at J, with 9 bases between the two ends. The CDR3 here is CAWSVGRLAKNIQYF. DNA for the CDR3: TGTGCCTGGAGTGTCGGGCGTCTAGCCAAAAACATTCAGTACTTC.

This clone was detected a few times. The chain links TRBV5-6 to TRBJ2-5, with TRBD2 matching 7 bases. The CDR3 runs 16 residues. Looked up from germline, CDR1 is SGHDT and CDR2 is YYEEEE. J lost 2 bases, V lost 4 bases, and 11 bases had no gene match. The CDR3 DNA is TGTGCCAGCAGCGGTACCTATAGCGGGTCACAAGAGACCCAGTACTTC. Protein sequence: CASSGTYSGSQETQYF.

There are a few counts of this clone. The chain carries TRBV30 and TRBJ2-5, with 12 bases identical to TRBD2. CDR1 is GTSNPN, CDR2 SVGIG, per germline (reference sequence). The CDR3 totals 17 residues. The V segment lost 2 bases and the J segment 4 bases; nucleotides outside the gene matches: 11. CDR3 sequence: CAWSSLAGGLWVETQYF. The CDR3 region has the DNA TGTGCCTGGAGTAGTCTAGCGGGAGGGCTTTGGGTAGAGACCCAGTACTTC.

This sequence joins TRBV9 and TRBJ2-2; 8 nucleotides align to TRBD2. The J segment lost 4 bases and the V segment lost 0 bases, leaving 2 bases of the junction unmatched. CDR1 and CDR2 (germline): SGDLS, YYNGEE. CDR3 length: 15 amino acids. CDR3 sequence: CASSVDREGTGELFF. The CDR3 DNA follows: TGTGCCAGCAGCGTAGATCGGGAGGGCACCGGGGAGCTGTTTTTT.

V is TRBV7-9 and J is TRBJ1-2; D remains ambiguous. Germline CDR1 reads SEHNR; CDR2 reads FQNEAQ (reference sequence). V was shortened by 0 bases and J by 9 bases, with 8 bases between the two germline ends. The CDR3 sequence is 12 residues long. CDR3 nucleotides: TGTGCCAGCAGCTTAGCGCCTGGAAGCTACACCTTC. Its translation: CASSLAPGSYTF. Using reference TRBV7-9 and TRBJ1-2 for the parts outside the CDR3, the full variable domain is DTGVSQNPRHKITKRGQNVTFRCDPISEHNRLYWYRQTLGQGPEFLTYFQNEAQLEKSRLLSDRFSAERPKGSFSTLEIQRTEQGDSAMYLCASSLAPGSYTFGSGTRLTVV.

The V call is TRBV14, the J call TRBJ2-1, with a weak D call TRBD2 (5 bases). CDR1 is SGHDN and CDR2 is FVKESK in the germline V gene. The CDR3 is made up of 15 amino acids. The V and J ends lost 1 base and 4 bases respectively, with 11 bases between them. Here the CDR3 DNA reads TGTGCCAGCAGCCAAGGGCTAGCCCGATACAATGAGCAGTTCTTC. Residues: CASSQGLARYNEQFF.

CDR3 sequence (DNA): TGTGCCAGCAGAACCCTTGGAGGGCCCCCCACTGAAGCTTTCTTT. The encoded protein is CASRTLGGPPTEAFF. The chain uses TRBV5-8 and TRBJ1-1, with D uncertain. V dropped 5 bases and J dropped 4 bases, with 18 bases sitting between them. Germline V gene lookup returns CDR1 SGHTS and CDR2 YDEGEE. CDR3 length: 15 residues. The entire variable domain, with the rest obtained from reference TRBV5-8 and TRBJ1-1, is as follows: EAGVTQSPTHLIKTRGQQATLRCSPISGHTSVYWYQQALGLGLQFLLWYDEGEERNRGNFPPRFSGRQFPNYSSELNVNALELEDSALYLCASRTLGGPPTEAFFGQGTRLTVV.

The chain employs TRBV9 and TRBJ1-2; 8 nucleotides agree with TRBD1. Germline CDR1 and CDR2: SGDLS and YYNGEE. The CDR3 is 15 residues long. Losses at the gene ends were 4 bases for V and 5 bases for J; bases not matched to a gene: 10. The CDR3 region has the DNA TGTGCCAGCAGCCCGCGGACAGGGCAGGGGTATGGCTACACCTTC. It encodes CASSPRTGQGYGYTF.

This clone turned up a few times. CDR3 sequence (DNA): TGTGCCAGCAGGGAGGGTTGGAGCAATCAGCCCCAGCATTTT. Translated: CASREGWSNQPQHF. V and J are TRBV6-1 and TRBJ1-5; no clear D gene. Trimming took off 6 bases at V and 1 base at J, with 10 bases between the two ends. CDR1 MNHNS and CDR2 SASEGT come from the germline V gene. The CDR3 is 14 residues long.

This chain joins TRBV5-1 and TRBJ1-4; 7 bases map to TRBD1. The CDR3 loop spans 16 amino acids. Trimming at V came to 3 bases and at J to 2 bases, leaving 7 bases not matched to a gene. CDR1 SGHRS and CDR2 YFSETQ come from the germline V gene. In DNA form, the CDR3 reads TGCGCCAGCAGCTCGCAGACAGGGTCGACTAATGAAAAACTGTTTTTT. It encodes CASSSQTGSTNEKLFF.

This clone was seen a handful of times. This chain links TRBV29-1 with TRBJ1-1, with D unclear. Germline V CDR1 and CDR2: SQVTM, ANQGSEA. CDR3 length: 12 residues. The V end lost 3 bases, the J end lost 1 base, and 6 bases lay between the germline ends. The CDR3: CSVEQGNTEAFF. The CDR3, as DNA: TGCAGCGTTGAGCAAGGGAACACTGAAGCTTTCTTT. The entire variable domain, with the rest obtained from reference TRBV29-1 and TRBJ1-1, is as follows: SAVISQKPSRDICQRGTSLTIQCQVDSQVTMMFWYRQQPGQSLTLIATANQGSEATYESGFVIDKFPISRPNLTFSTLTVSNMSPEDSSIYLCSVEQGNTEAFFGQGTRLTVV.

This chain connects TRBV4-3 to TRBJ2-3; 8 nucleotides agree with TRBD2. The CDR3 length is 16 residues. CDR1 is LGHNA, CDR2 YSLEER, per germline. The trim removed 1 base at V and 4 bases at J, leaving 7 bases unmatched. CDR3 in amino acids: CASSQGGGRLSDTQYF. The CDR3 DNA is TGCGCCAGCAGCCAAGGGGGCGGGAGGCTGTCAGATACGCAGTATTTT.

This clone came up a few times. V and J are TRBV2 and TRBJ1-5; D uncertain. The germline V gene encodes CDR1 SNHLY and CDR2 FYNNEI. This CDR3 is built from 13 residues. V lost 6 bases, J lost 0 bases, and 6 bases lay in between. The CDR3 DNA reads as TGTGCCAGCAGACCGTATAGCAATCAGCCCCAGCATTTT. Residues: CASRPYSNQPQHF.

This chain joins TRBV4-2 and TRBJ1-2; D is possibly TRBD1 (6 bases). The CDR3 length is 15 residues. Germline V gives CDR1 LGHNA, CDR2 YNFKEQ. Trimming stripped 4 bases from V and 0 bases from J, with 12 bases between. DNA of the CDR3: TGTGCCAGCAGCCCGACCCGGACAGCTAACTATGGCTACACCTTC. This codes for CASSPTRTANYGYTF.

J is TRBJ2-5 and V is TRBV4-1, with D possibly being TRBD1 (5 bases). The germline V gene encodes CDR1 MGHRA and CDR2 YSYEKL. V was pared by 3 bases and J by 4 bases, with 15 bases between. CDR3 length: 15 amino acids. CDR3: CASSQLGQGGETQYF. The CDR3 DNA reads TGCGCCAGCAGCCAGTTAGGTCAGGGCGGAGAGACCCAGTACTTC.

The chain links TRBV18 to TRBJ1-1, with D tentatively TRBD1 (6 bases). This CDR3 is 15 amino acids long. Germline CDR1 KGHSH, CDR2 LQKENI. Trimming pared 6 bases from V and 0 bases from J, leaving 14 bases between. This chain's CDR3 is CASSPTGRMNTEAFF. The DNA of the CDR3 is TGTGCCAGCTCTCCAACAGGGAGGATGAACACTGAAGCTTTCTTT. Full variable domain (remainder filled in from reference TRBV18 and TRBJ1-1): NAGVMQNPRHLVRRRGQEARLRCSPMKGHSHVYWYRQLPEEGLKFMVYLQKENIIDESGMPKERFSAEFPKEGPSILRIQQVVRGDSAAYFCASSPTGRMNTEAFFGQGTRLTVV.

A remark on this clone: At one end the junction does not follow the germline gene, possibly because of a read error. V usage is TRBV6-4 and J usage is TRBJ1-4; perhaps TRBD1 as D (5 bases). Germline assignment: CDR1 MRHNA and CDR2 SNTAGT. The CDR3 covers 12 residues. CDR3 sequence (DNA): TGTGCCAGCGCGCTTACGGGACTCCCCGTAGTATTT. It translates to CASALTGLPVVF.

This chain connects TRBV5-1 to TRBJ2-1, with D tentatively TRBD2 (6 bases). The CDR3 loop spans 15 amino acids. Germline CDR1 and CDR2: SGHRS and YFSETQ. Trimming removed 1 base at V and 5 bases at J, with 13 bases between. CDR3 bases: TGCGCCAGCAGCTTGACGGGAGATTCAAACAATGAGCAGTTCTTC. Translated: CASSLTGDSNNEQFF.

The V gene is TRBV7-2, the J gene TRBJ2-7; 9 bases are shared with TRBD1. The CDR3 consists of 15 residues. With 6 bases clipped from V and 5 bases from J, the junction kept 11 bases outside the gene matches. Germline CDR1 reads SGHTA; CDR2 reads FQGNSA. The CDR3 nucleotides read TGTGCCAGCAGGCCTAGGGACAGGGAATTCCACGAGCAGTACTTC. Amino acid sequence: CASRPRDREFHEQYF.

This clone was recorded a few times. For the CDR3, the DNA is TGTGCCAGCAGCTCCAGGTCTGGGGCCAACGTCCTGACTTTC. This codes for CASSSRSGANVLTF. The gene calls are TRBV7-6 and TRBJ2-6; the D is unclear. Trimming stripped 4 bases from V and 1 base from J, with 5 bases between. The CDR3 runs to 14 residues. The germline V gene has CDR1 SGHVS and CDR2 FNYEAQ.

The rearrangement uses TRBV28 and TRBJ2-1; 13 bases are a match to TRBD2. The V gene end was trimmed by 5 bases and the J gene end by 3 bases; junction bases not matched to a gene: 10. The CDR3 totals 18 residues. The germline gives CDR1 MDHEN, CDR2 SYDVKM. The DNA for the CDR3 is TGTGCCAGCAGTACTACTGGACTAGCGGGGGATCTCTACAATGAGCAGTTCTTC. Encoded protein: CASSTTGLAGDLYNEQFF.

This clone was observed a single time. This chain connects TRBV5-1 to TRBJ2-2; 11 nucleotides agree with TRBD2. From germline, CDR1 is SGHRS and CDR2 YFSETQ. Trimming removed 6 bases from V and 4 bases from J; junction bases left unmatched: 5. The CDR3 sequence is 15 residues long. CDR3 nucleotide sequence: TGCGCCAGCAAAACTAGCGGGAGTTTCACCGGGGAGCTGTTTTTT. Its translation is CASKTSGSFTGELFF. Filled out from reference TRBV5-1 and TRBJ2-2, the complete variable domain reads KAGVTQTPRYLIKTRGQQVTLSCSPISGHRSVSWYQQTPGQGLQFLFEYFSETQRNKGNFPGRFSGRQFSNSRSEMNVSTLELGDSALYLCASKTSGSFTGELFFGEGSRLTVL.

V and J are TRBV28 and TRBJ2-1; TRBD1 agrees at 10 bases. The ends lost 2 bases at V and 7 bases at J; junction bases unmatched: 8. Germline V gives CDR1 MDHEN, CDR2 SYDVKM. This CDR3 spans 16 amino acids. CDR3: CASSLAPGQGLNEQFF. The CDR3 DNA reads TGTGCCAGCAGTTTAGCCCCGGGACAGGGGTTGAATGAGCAGTTCTTC.

The chain recombines TRBV5-1 with TRBJ2-1; 12 bases agree with TRBD2. Germline-derived CDR1 and CDR2 are SGHRS and YFSETQ. The CDR3 spans 15 residues. V was pared by 4 bases and J by 7 bases, with 6 bases of the junction left unmatched. DNA for the CDR3: TGCGCCAGCAGCCGACTAGCGGGAGCGGGGAATGAGCAGTTCTTC. This gives the protein CASSRLAGAGNEQFF.